The 4 T cell receptor beta chains below come from one sample, sequenced in a study of T cells expressing NK-cell markers. From the 5' RACE reads, TCRdb lists one entry per CDR3 protein and no DNA. The sample holds about 380,000 distinct CDR3 sequences. The material sequenced was blood T cells: a sorted CD56 or NKG2C T cell subset, CD4+ or CD8+ T cells, or bulk PBMC T cells (not recorded which). Source of these receptors: a man aged 18 to 69 in good health.

The chain joins TRBV14 to TRBJ2-2; TCRdb calls TRBD2, which cannot be checked without DNA. CDR3 size: 16 residues. In germline, CDR1 is SGHDN, CDR2 FVKESK. The CDR3 sequence is CASSPRVGTQNGELFF.

This CDR3 is CASSLPTGAKLGYTF. The gene calls are TRBV7-2 and TRBJ1-2; no DNA is available, so the TRBD1 call from TCRdb remains unchecked. This CDR3 contains 15 residues. Germline assignment: CDR1 SGHTA and CDR2 FQGNSA.

The chain carries TRBV5-1 and TRBJ2-3; with no DNA, the TCRdb D assignment of TRBD2 cannot be verified. CDR1 and CDR2 from the germline V gene are SGHRS and YFSETQ. CDR3 length: 17 amino acids. CDR3: CASSLSRAGSPTDTQYF.

The genes are TRBV28 and TRBJ2-3; TCRdb lists TRBD2, though no DNA is available to test this call. This CDR3 region has 13 residues. The germline gives CDR1 MDHEN, CDR2 SYDVKM. The CDR3 here is CASILADTDTQYF. Looking up the rest from reference TRBV28 and TRBJ2-3 gives the full variable domain: DVKVTQSSRYLVKRTGEKVFLECVQDMDHENMFWYRQDPGLGLRLIYFSYDVKMKEKGDIPEGYSVSREKKERFSLILESASTNQTSMYLCASILADTDTQYFGPGTRLTVL.